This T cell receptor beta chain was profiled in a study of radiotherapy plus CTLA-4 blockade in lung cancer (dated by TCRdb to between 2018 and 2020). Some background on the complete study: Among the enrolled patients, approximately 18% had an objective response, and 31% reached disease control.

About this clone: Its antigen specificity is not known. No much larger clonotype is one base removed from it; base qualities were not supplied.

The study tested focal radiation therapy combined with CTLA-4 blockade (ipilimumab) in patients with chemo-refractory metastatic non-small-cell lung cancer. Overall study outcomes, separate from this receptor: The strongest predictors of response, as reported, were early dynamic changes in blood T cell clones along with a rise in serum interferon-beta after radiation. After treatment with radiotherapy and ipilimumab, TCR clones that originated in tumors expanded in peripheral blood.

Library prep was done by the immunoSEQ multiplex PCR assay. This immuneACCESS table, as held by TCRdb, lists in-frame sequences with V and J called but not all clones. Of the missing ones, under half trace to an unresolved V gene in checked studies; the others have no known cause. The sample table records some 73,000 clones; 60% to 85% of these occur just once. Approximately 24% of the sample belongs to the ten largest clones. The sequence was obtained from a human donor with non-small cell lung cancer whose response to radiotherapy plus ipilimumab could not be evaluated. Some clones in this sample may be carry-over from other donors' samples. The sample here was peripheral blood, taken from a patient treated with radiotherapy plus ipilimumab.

CDR3 reads: CASSLKAGPYGYTF. The DNA reads TGTGCCAGCAGCTTAAAGGCAGGGCCCTATGGCTACACCTTC. This receptor chain uses TRBV7-3 and TRBJ1-2, and TRBD1 may be the D gene, going by 5 matching bases. V and J lose 1 base and 4 bases, and a span of 10 bases separates them. The germline V gene specifies SGHTA as CDR1 and FQGTGA as CDR2. From the cysteine through the phenylalanine, the CDR3 covers 14 amino acids. CDR3 DNA only is kept here, 42 bases in frame from base 1. With the rest looked up from the reference TRBV7-3 and TRBJ1-2 genes rather than sequenced, the full variable domain is GAGVSQTPSNKVTEKGKYVELRCDPISGHTALYWYRQSLGQGPEFLIYFQGTGAADDSGLPNDRFFAVRPEGSVSTLKIQRTERGDSAVYLCASSLKAGPYGYTFGSGTRLTVV.